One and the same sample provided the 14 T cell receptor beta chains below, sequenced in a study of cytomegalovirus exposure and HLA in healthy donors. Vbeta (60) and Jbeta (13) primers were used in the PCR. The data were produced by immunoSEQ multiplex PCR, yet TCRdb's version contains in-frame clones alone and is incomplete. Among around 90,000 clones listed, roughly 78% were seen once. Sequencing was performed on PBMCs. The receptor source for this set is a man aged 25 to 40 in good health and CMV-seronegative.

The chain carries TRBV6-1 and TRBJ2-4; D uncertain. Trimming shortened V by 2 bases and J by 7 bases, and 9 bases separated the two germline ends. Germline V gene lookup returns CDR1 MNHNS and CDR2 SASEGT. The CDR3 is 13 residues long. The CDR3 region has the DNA TGTGCCAGCAGTGAAACTGAAGAGAACATTCAGTACTTC. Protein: CASSETEENIQYF.

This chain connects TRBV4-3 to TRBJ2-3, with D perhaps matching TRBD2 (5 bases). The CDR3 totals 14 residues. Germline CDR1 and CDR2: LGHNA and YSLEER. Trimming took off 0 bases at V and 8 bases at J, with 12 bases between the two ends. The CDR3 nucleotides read TGCGCCAGCAGCCAAGAGAGGGTGGCGAGTACGCAGTATTTT. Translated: CASSQERVASTQYF.

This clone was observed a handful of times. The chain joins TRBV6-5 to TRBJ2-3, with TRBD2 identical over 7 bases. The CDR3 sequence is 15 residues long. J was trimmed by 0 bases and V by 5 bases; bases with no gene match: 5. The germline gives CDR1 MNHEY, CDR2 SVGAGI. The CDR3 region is CASSPGTTSTDTQYF. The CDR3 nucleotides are TGTGCCAGCAGTCCCGGGACTACTAGCACAGATACGCAGTATTTT.

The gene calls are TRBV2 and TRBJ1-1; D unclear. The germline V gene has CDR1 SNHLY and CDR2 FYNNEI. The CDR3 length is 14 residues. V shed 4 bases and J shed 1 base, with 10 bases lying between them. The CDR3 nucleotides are TGTGCCAGCAGTGCAACCCCGGGGAACACTGAAGCTTTCTTT. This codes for CASSATPGNTEAFF.

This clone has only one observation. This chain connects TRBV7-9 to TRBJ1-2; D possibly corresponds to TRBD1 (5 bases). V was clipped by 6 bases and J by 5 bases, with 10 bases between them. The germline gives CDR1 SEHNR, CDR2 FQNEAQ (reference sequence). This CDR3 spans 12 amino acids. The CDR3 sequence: CASSSGLYGYTF. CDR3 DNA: TGTGCCAGCAGTTCAGGGCTTTATGGCTACACCTTC.

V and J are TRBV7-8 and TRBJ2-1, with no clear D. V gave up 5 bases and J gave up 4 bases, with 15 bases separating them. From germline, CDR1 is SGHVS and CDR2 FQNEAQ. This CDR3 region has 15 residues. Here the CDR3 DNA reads TGTGCCAGCAGCGGGCCTATTTGGGCATACAATGAGCAGTTCTTC. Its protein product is CASSGPIWAYNEQFF.

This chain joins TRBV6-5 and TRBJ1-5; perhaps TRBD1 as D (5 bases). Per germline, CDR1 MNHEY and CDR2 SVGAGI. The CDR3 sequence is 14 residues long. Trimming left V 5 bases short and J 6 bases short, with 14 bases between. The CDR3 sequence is CASSGGVGGQPQHF. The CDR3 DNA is TGTGCCAGCAGTGGGGGGGTTGGGGGTCAGCCCCAGCATTTT.

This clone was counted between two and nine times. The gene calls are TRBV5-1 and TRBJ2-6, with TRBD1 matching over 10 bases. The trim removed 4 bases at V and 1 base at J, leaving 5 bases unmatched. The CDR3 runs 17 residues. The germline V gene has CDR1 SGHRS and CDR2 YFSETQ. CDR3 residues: CASSTTGGQSGANVLTF. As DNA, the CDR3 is TGCGCCAGCAGCACGACAGGGGGCCAATCTGGGGCCAACGTCCTGACTTTC.

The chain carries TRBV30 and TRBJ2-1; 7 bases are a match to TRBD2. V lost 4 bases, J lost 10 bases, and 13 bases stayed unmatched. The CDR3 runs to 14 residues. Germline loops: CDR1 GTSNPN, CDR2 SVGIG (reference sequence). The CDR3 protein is CAWKSGASHGEQFF. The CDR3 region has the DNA TGTGCCTGGAAAAGCGGGGCGTCCCACGGGGAGCAGTTCTTC.

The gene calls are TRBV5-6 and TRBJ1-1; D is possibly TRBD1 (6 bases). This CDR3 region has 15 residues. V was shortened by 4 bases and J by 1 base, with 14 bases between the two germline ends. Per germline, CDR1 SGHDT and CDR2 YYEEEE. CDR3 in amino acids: CASSRGTFGNTEAFF. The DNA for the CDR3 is TGTGCCAGCAGCCGAGGGACATTCGGGAACACTGAAGCTTTCTTT.

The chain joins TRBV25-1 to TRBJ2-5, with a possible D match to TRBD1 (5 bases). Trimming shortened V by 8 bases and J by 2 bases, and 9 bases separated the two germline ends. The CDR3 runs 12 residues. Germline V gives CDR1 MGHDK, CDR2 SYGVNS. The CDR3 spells CASARGQETQYF. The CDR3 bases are TGTGCCAGCGCAAGGGGTCAAGAGACCCAGTACTTC.

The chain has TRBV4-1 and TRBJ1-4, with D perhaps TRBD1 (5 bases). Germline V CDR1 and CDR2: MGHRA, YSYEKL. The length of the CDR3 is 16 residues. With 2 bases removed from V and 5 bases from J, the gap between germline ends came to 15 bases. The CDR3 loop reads CASSQIPQGLNEKLFF. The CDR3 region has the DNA TGCGCCAGCAGCCAAATCCCTCAGGGTTTAAATGAAAAACTGTTTTTT.

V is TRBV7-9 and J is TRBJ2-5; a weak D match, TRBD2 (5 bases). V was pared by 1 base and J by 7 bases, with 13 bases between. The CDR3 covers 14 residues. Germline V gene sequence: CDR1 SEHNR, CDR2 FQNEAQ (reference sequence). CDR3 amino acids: CASSLGLVEGTQYF. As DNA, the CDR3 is TGTGCCAGCAGCTTAGGATTAGTTGAGGGGACCCAGTACTTC. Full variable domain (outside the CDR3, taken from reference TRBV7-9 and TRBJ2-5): DTGVSQNPRHKITKRGQNVTFRCDPISEHNRLYWYRQTLGQGPEFLTYFQNEAQLEKSRLLSDRFSAERPKGSFSTLEIQRTEQGDSAMYLCASSLGLVEGTQYFGPGTRLLVL.

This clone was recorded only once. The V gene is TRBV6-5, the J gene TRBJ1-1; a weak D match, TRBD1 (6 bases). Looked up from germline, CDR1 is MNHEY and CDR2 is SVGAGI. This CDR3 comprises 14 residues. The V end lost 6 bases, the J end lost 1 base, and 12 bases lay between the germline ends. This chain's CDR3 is CASRVTGRNTEAFF. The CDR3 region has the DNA TGTGCCAGCAGGGTTACAGGGAGGAACACTGAAGCTTTCTTT.